This entry lists 27 T cell receptor beta chains sequenced from one sample in a study of identical twins. TCRdb passed the 5' RACE reads through MiXCR, listing each CDR3 protein once. The sample carries roughly 750,000 distinct CDR3 sequences, around 20% recorded once. These data are also associated with another study on T cells expressing NK-cell markers.

The sample consisted of PBMCs. The receptor source for this set is a woman between 18 and 30 years old in good health.

This clonotype was counted only a few times. This chain joins TRBV20-1 and TRBJ2-3; D gene ambiguous. The CDR3 runs to 12 residues. V dropped 1 base and J dropped 5 bases, with 7 bases sitting between them. Germline assignment: CDR1 DFQATT and CDR2 SNEGSKA (reference sequence). The CDR3 spells CSARGWEDTQYF. In DNA, the CDR3 is TGCAGTGCTAGAGGGTGGGAAGATACGCAGTATTTT.

This clonotype was counted between two and nine times. V is TRBV7-2 and J is TRBJ2-7, with 7 bases identical to TRBD2. The V gene end was trimmed by 5 bases and the J gene end by 6 bases; junction bases not matched to a gene: 10. Germline loops: CDR1 SGHTA, CDR2 FQGNSA. The CDR3 runs 14 residues. CDR3 bases: TGTGCCAGCAGCGTCGCTAGCGGCTCGTTCGAGCAGTACTTC. This codes for CASSVASGSFEQYF.

The rearrangement links TRBV12-3 or TRBV12-4 to TRBJ2-3; D may correspond to TRBD1 or TRBD2 (7 bases each). V lost 6 bases to trimming and J lost 5 bases, with 18 bases between them. CDR3 length equals 15 residues. CDR3 sequence: CASSRSRGGVDTQYF. Here the CDR3 DNA reads TGTGCCAGCAGCCGCAGCAGGGGGGGCGTAGATACGCAGTATTTT.

Only a few counts were recorded for this clonotype. The chain uses TRBV7-9 and TRBJ2-5; either TRBD1 or TRBD2 may fit D (5 bases each). This CDR3 is 14 amino acids long. The germline V gene has CDR1 SEHNR and CDR2 FQNEAQ (reference sequence). Trimming took 2 bases from V and 2 from J, leaving 9 bases between them. The DNA of the CDR3 is TGTGCCAGCAGCTTATTAGGGACGCAAGAGACCCAGTACTTC. The encoded protein is CASSLLGTQETQYF.

In its sample, this clonotype was seen a few times. The rearrangement uses TRBV5-1 and TRBJ2-5; D not certain. From germline, CDR1 is SGHRS and CDR2 YFSETQ. The CDR3 is 13 amino acids. Between the trimmed V and J ends, which lost 2 bases and 4 bases, there was a span of 9 bases. This CDR3 reads CASSLEAGETQYF. In DNA, the CDR3 is TGCGCCAGCAGCTTAGAGGCTGGAGAGACCCAGTACTTC.

A few counts support this clonotype. V is TRBV9 and J is TRBJ2-1, with D hard to call. The germline V gene encodes CDR1 SGDLS and CDR2 YYNGEE. The CDR3 is 13 residues long. Trimming shortened V by 0 bases and J by 6 bases, and 7 bases separated the two germline ends. CDR3 DNA: TGTGCCAGCAGCGTAGTGGGTGCCAATGAGCAGTTCTTC. It codes for CASSVVGANEQFF. Drawing the rest from reference TRBV9 and TRBJ2-1, the complete variable domain is DSGVTQTPKHLITATGQRVTLRCSPRSGDLSVYWYQQSLDQGLQFLIQYYNGEERAKGNILERFSAQQFPDLHSELNLSSLELGDSALYFCASSVVGANEQFFGPGTRLTVL.

This sequence joins TRBV7-9 and TRBJ1-1; the D gene is possibly TRBD1 (5 bases). Trimming pared 7 bases from V and 5 bases from J, leaving 14 bases between. Germline V gene lookup returns CDR1 SEHNR and CDR2 FQNEAQ (reference sequence). The CDR3 spans 13 residues. In DNA form, the CDR3 reads TGTGCCAGCACCGAATGGGGACGGACTGAAGCTTTCTTT. Protein sequence: CASTEWGRTEAFF.

This sequence joins TRBV29-1 and TRBJ2-7; 7 bases agree with TRBD1. This CDR3 contains 14 residues. The V segment lost 6 bases and the J segment 0 bases; nucleotides outside the gene matches: 8. Germline CDR1 SQVTM, CDR2 ANQGSEA. CDR3 DNA: TGCAGCGTCCGGGACAGCCAAGCCTCCTACGAGCAGTACTTC. The encoded protein is CSVRDSQASYEQYF.

This clonotype was counted a few times. V gene TRBV6-5 combines with J gene TRBJ2-5, with TRBD2 matching 8 bases. Germline lookup yields CDR1 MNHEY and CDR2 SVGAGI. After removal of 0 bases from V and 5 bases from J, the junction contained 8 bases not matched to a gene. CDR3 size: 16 residues. The CDR3 here is CASSYSTSAFRETQYF. The CDR3, as DNA: TGTGCCAGCAGTTACTCGACTAGCGCCTTCCGGGAGACCCAGTACTTC.

The chain combines TRBV7-8 with TRBJ1-5, with 7 bases aligning to TRBD1. Germline V gives CDR1 SGHVS, CDR2 FQNEAQ. J lost 6 bases, V lost 1 base, and 9 bases had no gene match. The CDR3 has 16 residues. In DNA form, the CDR3 reads TGTGCCAGCAGCTTAGATTCAGGGGCAGGGGGTCAGCCCCAGCATTTT. This translates into CASSLDSGAGGQPQHF.

The CDR3: CASSQEPPPGNEQFF. The CDR3 DNA is TGCGCCAGCAGCCAAGAACCTCCCCCCGGCAATGAGCAGTTCTTC. This chain links TRBV5-1 with TRBJ2-1; D unresolved. Per germline, CDR1 SGHRS and CDR2 YFSETQ. V was trimmed by 4 bases and J by 6 bases, leaving 17 bases between them. The CDR3 has 15 residues.

This clonotype has just a few counts. The chain combines TRBV25-1 with TRBJ2-2; 7 bases are a match to TRBD1. The length of the CDR3 is 15 residues. CDR1 is MGHDK and CDR2 is SYGVNS in the germline V gene. Losses at the gene ends were 5 bases for V and 4 bases for J; bases not matched to a gene: 7. The CDR3 here is CASSLAGGSTGELFF. CDR3 sequence (DNA): TGTGCCAGCAGTCTGGCAGGGGGAAGCACCGGGGAGCTGTTTTTT.

Only a few counts were recorded for this clonotype. The chain has TRBV5-1 and TRBJ2-7, with D maybe TRBD2 (6 bases). The CDR3 runs 14 residues. Trimming removed 2 bases at V and 3 bases at J, with 12 bases between. Germline CDR1 and CDR2: SGHRS and YFSETQ. The CDR3 region has the DNA TGCGCCAGCAGCTTCGGGGGACGGAACTACGAGCAGTACTTC. It is translated as CASSFGGRNYEQYF.

At least ten counts were recorded for this clonotype. The genes are TRBV5-1 and TRBJ2-1; 7 nucleotides match TRBD1. The CDR3 has 13 amino acids. From germline, CDR1 is SGHRS and CDR2 YFSETQ. V shed 4 bases, J shed 5 bases, and the junction held 3 bases outside the gene matches. The CDR3 region is CASSLGTDNEQFF. For the CDR3, the DNA is TGCGCCAGCAGCCTAGGGACAGACAATGAGCAGTTCTTC.

The J gene is TRBJ2-1, the V gene TRBV12-3 or TRBV12-4; D gene unclear. V lost 3 bases, J lost 10 bases, and 13 bases lay in between. CDR3 length: 13 residues. CDR3 nucleotides: TGTGCCAGCAGTTTCGGTTCGTTCGGGGAGCAGTTCTTC. Protein product: CASSFGSFGEQFF.

The rearrangement links TRBV6-5 to TRBJ2-7, with D perhaps matching TRBD1 (5 bases). This CDR3 is built from 13 residues. Germline V gene data show CDR1 as MNHEY and CDR2 as SVGAGI. Trimming pared 4 bases from V and 10 bases from J, leaving 17 bases between. In nucleotides, the CDR3 is TGTGCCAGCAGTTCTCGCGACCTTAGGGGACAGTACTTC. This codes for CASSSRDLRGQYF.

This sequence joins TRBV6-1 and TRBJ2-6; no firm D call. V lost 3 bases and J 1 base, leaving 10 bases between the germline ends. The CDR3 is 16 amino acids. The germline V gene has CDR1 MNHNS and CDR2 SASEGT. The CDR3 sequence: CASSDRGRSGANVLTF. The CDR3 region has the DNA TGTGCCAGCAGTGACCGAGGACGGTCTGGGGCCAACGTCCTGACTTTC.

This chain links TRBV27 with TRBJ2-7, with 10 nucleotides matching TRBD2. The CDR3 loop spans 16 amino acids. V dropped 4 bases and J dropped 2; count of bases not matched to a gene: 8. The germline V gene encodes CDR1 MNHEY and CDR2 SMNVEV (reference sequence). In DNA, the CDR3 is TGTGCCAGCAGTTCCCAGCGGGGGGGTTTCCCCTACGAGCAGTACTTC. This gives the protein CASSSQRGGFPYEQYF.

The chain uses TRBV5-1 and TRBJ2-4; perhaps TRBD2 as D (6 bases). Trimming removed 0 bases at V and 1 base at J, with 14 bases between. CDR3 length: 17 amino acids. CDR1 SGHRS and CDR2 YFSETQ come from the germline V gene. The CDR3 DNA reads as TGCGCCAGCAGCTTGGGACCTGACGGAGGGGCCAAAAACATTCAGTACTTC. This codes for CASSLGPDGGAKNIQYF.

This clonotype was observed a handful of times. This rearrangement joins TRBV3-1 to TRBJ2-1; 10 bases are shared with TRBD1. The CDR3 contains 16 residues. J gave up 5 bases and V 0 bases, and 4 bases lay outside the gene matches. CDR1 LGHDT and CDR2 YNNKEL come from the germline V gene (reference sequence). The DNA of the CDR3 is TGTGCCAGCAGCCAAGAAGGGGGACAGGGGCACAATGAGCAGTTCTTC. Encoded protein: CASSQEGGQGHNEQFF.

The chain joins TRBV6-2 or TRBV6-3 to TRBJ2-7, with D perhaps matching TRBD2 (6 bases). Germline V gives CDR1 MNHEY, CDR2 SVGEGT. Between the trimmed V and J ends, which lost 6 bases and 6 bases, there was a span of 27 bases. The CDR3 length is 17 residues. DNA for the CDR3: TGTGCCAGCAGAAGGGGAGGTACGGGACTCCAGAAGGGCGAGCAGTACTTC. Translation gives CASRRGGTGLQKGEQYF.

This sequence joins TRBV3-1 and TRBJ1-2, with TRBD1 identical over 7 bases. The CDR3 length is 14 residues. The V gene's germline CDR1 is LGHDT and CDR2 YNNKEL (reference sequence). With V trimmed by 6 bases and J by 4 bases, 8 bases remained unmatched. The CDR3 reads CASSEPGQIYGYTF. The CDR3 region has the DNA TGTGCCAGCAGTGAACCGGGACAGATCTATGGCTACACCTTC.

This clonotype was observed a handful of times. The rearrangement joins TRBV6-5 to TRBJ1-6; a possible D gene is TRBD1 (5 bases). Trimming removed 0 bases from V and 8 bases from J, with 11 bases in between. CDR3 length: 15 amino acids. From germline, CDR1 is MNHEY and CDR2 SVGAGI. This CDR3 reads CASSYSHQGDSPLHF. The DNA for the CDR3 is TGTGCCAGCAGTTACTCGCACCAGGGTGATTCACCCCTCCACTTT.

There are a few counts of this clonotype. CDR3 in amino acids: CSASFDTQIQYF. The CDR3 DNA follows: TGCAGTGCTAGTTTCGACACCCAGATTCAGTACTTC. This rearrangement joins TRBV20-1 to TRBJ2-4, with D unresolved. V lost 3 bases, J lost 10 bases, and 13 bases lay in between. The CDR3 consists of 12 residues. CDR1 and CDR2 (germline): DFQATT, SNEGSKA (reference sequence).

This clonotype was seen only a few times. The chain recombines TRBV20-1 with TRBJ2-1; D is perhaps TRBD1 or TRBD2 (5 bases each). The length of the CDR3 is 15 residues. Per the germline V gene, CDR1 is DFQATT and CDR2 is SNEGSKA (reference sequence). V lost 6 bases, J lost 0 bases, and 15 bases lay in between. The CDR3 sequence: CSATGTESSYNEQFF. DNA for the CDR3: TGCAGTGCCACCGGGACCGAAAGCTCCTACAATGAGCAGTTCTTC.

The chain has TRBV5-1 and TRBJ2-7, with 10 nucleotides matching TRBD1. The germline CDR1 and CDR2 sequences are SGHRS and YFSETQ. Trimming took 7 bases from V and 2 from J; bases not matched to a gene: 6. This CDR3 region has 14 residues. CDR3 protein: CASAPGQGTYEQYF. In nucleotides, the CDR3 is TGCGCCAGCGCCCCGGGACAGGGGACCTACGAGCAGTACTTC.

This clonotype was counted ten times or more. Sequence at one end of the junction differs from germline and may be a read error. The V and J genes are TRBV29-1 and TRBJ2-6, with 7 bases lining up with TRBD1. The V gene's germline CDR1 is SQVTM and CDR2 ANQGSEA. The CDR3 covers 16 residues. The CDR3 DNA follows: TGCAGCGTTCAAGACAGGGCAGACTCTGGGGCCAACGTCCTGACTTTC. Protein sequence: CSVQDRADSGANVLTF.